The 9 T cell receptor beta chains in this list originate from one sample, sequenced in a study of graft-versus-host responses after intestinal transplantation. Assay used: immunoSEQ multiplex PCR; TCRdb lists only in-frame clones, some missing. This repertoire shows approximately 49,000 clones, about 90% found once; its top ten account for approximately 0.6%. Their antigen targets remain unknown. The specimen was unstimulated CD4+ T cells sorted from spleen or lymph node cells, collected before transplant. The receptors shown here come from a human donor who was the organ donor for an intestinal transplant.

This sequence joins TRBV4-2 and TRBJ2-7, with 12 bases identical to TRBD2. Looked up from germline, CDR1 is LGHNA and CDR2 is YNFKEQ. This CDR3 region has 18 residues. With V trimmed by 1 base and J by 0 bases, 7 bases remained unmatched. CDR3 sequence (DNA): TGTGCCAGCAGCCAAGGTCTAGCGGGAGGGCGGAGCTCCTACGAGCAGTACTTC. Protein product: CASSQGLAGGRSSYEQYF.

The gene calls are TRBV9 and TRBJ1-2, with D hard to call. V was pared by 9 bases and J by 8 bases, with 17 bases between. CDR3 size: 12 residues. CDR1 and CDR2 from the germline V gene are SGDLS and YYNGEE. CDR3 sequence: CANNKVPGGYTF. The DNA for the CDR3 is TGTGCCAACAATAAAGTCCCCGGGGGCTACACCTTC.

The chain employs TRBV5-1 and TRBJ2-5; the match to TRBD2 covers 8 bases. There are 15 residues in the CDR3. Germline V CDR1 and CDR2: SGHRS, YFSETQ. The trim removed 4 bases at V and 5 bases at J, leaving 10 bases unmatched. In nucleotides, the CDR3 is TGCGCCAGCAGCCTGCTCGGGAGGGTTATGGAGACCCAGTACTTC. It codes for CASSLLGRVMETQYF. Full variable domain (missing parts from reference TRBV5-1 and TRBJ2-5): KAGVTQTPRYLIKTRGQQVTLSCSPISGHRSVSWYQQTPGQGLQFLFEYFSETQRNKGNFPGRFSGRQFSNSRSEMNVSTLELGDSALYLCASSLLGRVMETQYFGPGTRLLVL.

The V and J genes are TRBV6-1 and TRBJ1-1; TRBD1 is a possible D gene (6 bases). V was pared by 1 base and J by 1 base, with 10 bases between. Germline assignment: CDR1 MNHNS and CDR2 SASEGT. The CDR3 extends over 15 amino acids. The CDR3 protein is CASSEVATGNTEAFF. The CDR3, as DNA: TGTGCCAGCAGTGAAGTTGCGACAGGGAACACTGAAGCTTTCTTT.

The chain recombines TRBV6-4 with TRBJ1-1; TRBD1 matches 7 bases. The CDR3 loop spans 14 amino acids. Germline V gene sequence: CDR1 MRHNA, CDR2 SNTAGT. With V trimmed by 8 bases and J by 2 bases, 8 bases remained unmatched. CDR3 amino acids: CASPPGGKNTEAFF. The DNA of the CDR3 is TGTGCCAGCCCTCCAGGGGGAAAAAACACTGAAGCTTTCTTT.

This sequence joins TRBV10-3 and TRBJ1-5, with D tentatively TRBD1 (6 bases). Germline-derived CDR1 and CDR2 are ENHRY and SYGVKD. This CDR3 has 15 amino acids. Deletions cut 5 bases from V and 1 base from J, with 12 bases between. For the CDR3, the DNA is TGTGCCATCAGTACCTCGACAGGAAGCAATCAGCCCCAGCATTTT. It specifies CAISTSTGSNQPQHF.

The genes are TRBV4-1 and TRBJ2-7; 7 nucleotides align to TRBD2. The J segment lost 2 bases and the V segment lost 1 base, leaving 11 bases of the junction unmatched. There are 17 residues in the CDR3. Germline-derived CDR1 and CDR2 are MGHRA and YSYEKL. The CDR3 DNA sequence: TGCGCCAGCAGCCAAGCGAGGGTAGCGGGTGCGGCCTACGAGCAGTACTTC. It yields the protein CASSQARVAGAAYEQYF.

CDR3 DNA sequence: TGTGCCAGCAGTTTATCGGGCAGGGAAATCTCCTACGAGCAGTACTTC. Protein sequence: CASSLSGREISYEQYF. V usage is TRBV27 and J usage is TRBJ2-7; tentative D call: TRBD1 (5 bases). Deletions cut 0 bases from V and 0 bases from J, with 12 bases between. The CDR3 spans 16 residues. Germline V gene lookup returns CDR1 MNHEY and CDR2 SMNVEV (reference sequence).

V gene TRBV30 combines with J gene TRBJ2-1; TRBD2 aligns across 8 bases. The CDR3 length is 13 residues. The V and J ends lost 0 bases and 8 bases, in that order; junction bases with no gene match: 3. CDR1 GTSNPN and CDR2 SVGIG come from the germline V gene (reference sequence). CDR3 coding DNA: TGTGCCTGGAGTGTGGTAGCGGGATATGAGCAGTTCTTC. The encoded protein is CAWSVVAGYEQFF.